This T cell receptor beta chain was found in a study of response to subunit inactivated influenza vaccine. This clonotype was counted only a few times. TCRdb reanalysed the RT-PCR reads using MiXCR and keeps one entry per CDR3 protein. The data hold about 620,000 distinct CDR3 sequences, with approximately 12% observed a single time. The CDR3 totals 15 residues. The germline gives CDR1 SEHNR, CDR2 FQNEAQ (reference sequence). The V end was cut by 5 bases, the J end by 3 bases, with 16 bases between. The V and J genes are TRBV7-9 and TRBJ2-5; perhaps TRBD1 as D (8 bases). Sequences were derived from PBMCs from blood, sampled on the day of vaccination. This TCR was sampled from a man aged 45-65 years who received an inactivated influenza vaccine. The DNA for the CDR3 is TGTGCCAGCAGCCCCAGGGGGCTAGCGGAAGAGACCCAGTACTTC. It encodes CASSPRGLAEETQYF.